The clone carrying this T cell receptor beta chain qualifies as medium-sized. Any gene name here is a mouse gene name. The read falls 1 residue short of the CDR3 end, and the missing part is taken from the germline J gene. This record belongs to a study of tissue T cells after allogeneic stem cell transplantation. The CDR3 length is 14 residues. With 4 bases removed from V and 3 bases from J, the gap between germline ends came to 13 bases. Germline lookup yields CDR1 NSQYPW and CDR2 LRSPGD (reference sequence). As to time point: mouse harvest day 7 after allogeneic transplant. The graft held 10^6 splenic CD5+ T cells and 10^7 T-cell-depleted bone marrow cells. Only in-frame clones appear in the TCRdb table, and some are missing; sequencing was by immunoSEQ multiplex PCR. The repertoire includes 6,500 to 8,000 clones, 45% to 65% of them detected once, and roughly 5% sits in the top ten.

The chain uses TRBV1 and TRBJ2-7; D gene ambiguous. This receptor was identified in a female BALB/c mouse given C57BL/6 T cells with graft-versus-host disease after an allogeneic hematopoietic cell transplant. The sequencing input was gut tissue. CDR3 DNA (partial): TGCACCTGCAGTGGAGGGTTGGGCCTCTATGAACAGTAC. Translating gives CTCSGGLGLYEQY. The entire CDR3 protein reads CTCSGGLGLYEQYF.